Detailed here is one T cell receptor beta chain. The CDR3 extends over 16 amino acids. Germline lookup yields CDR1 SGHDN and CDR2 FVKESK. The V and J ends lost 1 base and 4 bases, in that order; junction bases with no gene match: 7. The source of the sample is a study of blood T cell repertoires in COVID-19. Overall study context: PBMCs, B-cell-depleted T cells, or T cells provided the cDNA or gDNA that made up the material.

Clones were read by immunoSEQ multiplex PCR, and TCRdb kept only the in-frame ones, dropping some. The data show tens of thousands of clones, around nine tenths seen once. The specimen was peripheral blood. The receptor was isolated from a man older than 75 with active or convalescent COVID-19. The V call is TRBV14, the J call TRBJ2-3; 8 positions agree with TRBD2. CDR3 residues: CASSQALTSVSDTQYF. CDR3 nucleotides: TGTGCCAGCAGCCAAGCCCTGACTAGCGTTTCAGATACGCAGTATTTT.